The rows below give T cell receptor beta chains drawn from one sample of a study of shared clonotypes between healthy human individuals. Clones were read by immunoSEQ multiplex PCR, and TCRdb kept only the in-frame ones, dropping some. The sample shows over a million clones, under 80% of them seen only once. Input material: memory CD4+ T cells sorted from blood. These receptors originate from a man in his late teens or twenties in good health. Both conserved end residues are part of each CDR3. A D gene is named only where the DNA matches it firmly. Size values are once, few and many counts, or a class for expanded clones, and some rows have none.

v_call: TRBV2; clone_size: once; d_call: -; j_call: TRBJ1-2; cdr3_nt: TGTGCCAGGTCGGGGGTAAATTATGGCTACACCTTC; cdr3_aa: CARSGVNYGYTF
v_call: TRBV13; clone_size: -; d_call: -; j_call: TRBJ2-3; cdr3_nt: TGTGCCAGCAGCCTGAGTGCGGGGCTAGCAGCTACAGATACGCAGTATTTT; cdr3_aa: CASSLSAGLAATDTQYF
v_call: TRBV5-1; clone_size: -; d_call: -; j_call: TRBJ2-1; cdr3_nt: TGCGCCAGCAGCTTAACTAGCCAGAGCAATGAGCAGTTCTTC; cdr3_aa: CASSLTSQSNEQFF
v_call: TRBV28; clone_size: -; d_call: -; j_call: TRBJ2-7; cdr3_nt: TGTGCCAGCAGCCTAAGCTCCTACGAGCAGTACTTC; cdr3_aa: CASSLSSYEQYF
v_call: TRBV29-1; clone_size: -; d_call: -; j_call: TRBJ2-3; cdr3_nt: TGCAGCGTTGGGGAAGACACAGATACGCAGTATTTT; cdr3_aa: CSVGEDTDTQYF
v_call: TRBV7-8; clone_size: -; d_call: -; j_call: TRBJ1-2; cdr3_nt: TGTGCCAGCAGCTCCGCGGGAAACTATGGCTACACCTTC; cdr3_aa: CASSSAGNYGYTF
v_call: TRBV2; clone_size: -; d_call: -; j_call: TRBJ2-3; cdr3_nt: TGTGCCAGCAGTGAAGCAGACGGTCTAGTGGTCCTGCAGTATTTT; cdr3_aa: CASSEADGLVVLQYF
v_call: TRBV7-9; clone_size: -; d_call: -; j_call: TRBJ1-2; cdr3_nt: TGTGCCAGCAGCAGCACTCGGGGACATCAAAACTATGGCTACACCTTC; cdr3_aa: CASSSTRGHQNYGYTF
v_call: TRBV10-3; clone_size: -; d_call: -; j_call: TRBJ1-1; cdr3_nt: TGTGCCATCAGTGAGGGGGGGGCCATGAACACTGAAGCTTTCTTT; cdr3_aa: CAISEGGAMNTEAFF
v_call: TRBV14; clone_size: -; d_call: -; j_call: TRBJ2-1; cdr3_nt: TGTGCCAGCAGCCAAGAAGTAGGAGGCAATGAGCAGTTCTTC; cdr3_aa: CASSQEVGGNEQFF
v_call: TRBV6-5; clone_size: -; d_call: -; j_call: TRBJ1-5; cdr3_nt: TGTGCCAGCAGCTTAGCGAGCAATCAGCCCCAGCATTTT; cdr3_aa: CASSLASNQPQHF
v_call: TRBV5-1; clone_size: -; d_call: TRBD1; j_call: TRBJ2-7; cdr3_nt: TGCGCCAGCAGAACCACAGGGGGCCACGAGCAGTACTTC; cdr3_aa: CASRTTGGHEQYF
v_call: TRBV19; clone_size: -; d_call: TRBD1; j_call: TRBJ1-1; cdr3_nt: TGTGCCAGTAGTGTACGAACAGGGGGCATCACTGAAGCTTTCTTT; cdr3_aa: CASSVRTGGITEAFF
v_call: TRBV27; clone_size: -; d_call: -; j_call: TRBJ2-7; cdr3_nt: TGTGCCAGCAGTTTAGACCTGGGCCCCTACGAGCAGTACTTC; cdr3_aa: CASSLDLGPYEQYF
v_call: TRBV2; clone_size: -; d_call: -; j_call: TRBJ2-5; cdr3_nt: TGTGCCAGCGCCGAAGAGACCCAGTACTTC; cdr3_aa: CASAEETQYF
v_call: TRBV9; clone_size: -; d_call: -; j_call: TRBJ2-3; cdr3_nt: TGTGCCAGCAGCGTAGCTCAGGGATCGACAGATACGCAGTATTTT; cdr3_aa: CASSVAQGSTDTQYF
v_call: TRBV7-2; clone_size: -; d_call: TRBD1; j_call: TRBJ1-2; cdr3_nt: TGTGCCAGCAGCTTCCAGGGGGCGGAGTATGGCTACACCTTC; cdr3_aa: CASSFQGAEYGYTF
v_call: TRBV11-2; clone_size: -; d_call: -; j_call: TRBJ2-3; cdr3_nt: TGTGCCAGCAGCTTTGAGGGGAACACAGATACGCAGTATTTT; cdr3_aa: CASSFEGNTDTQYF
v_call: TRBV5-8; clone_size: -; d_call: TRBD1; j_call: TRBJ1-4; cdr3_nt: TGTGCCAGCAGCTTCTTGACAGGGAGTAATGAAAAACTGTTTTTT; cdr3_aa: CASSFLTGSNEKLFF
v_call: TRBV18; clone_size: -; d_call: TRBD2; j_call: TRBJ2-3; cdr3_nt: TGTGCCAGCCAGACTAGCGGGGGCACAGATACGCAGTATTTT; cdr3_aa: CASQTSGGTDTQYF
v_call: TRBV28; clone_size: -; d_call: TRBD1; j_call: TRBJ2-5; cdr3_nt: TGTGCCAGCAGCTCGGGACAGGGGTTGACCCAGTACTTC; cdr3_aa: CASSSGQGLTQYF
v_call: TRBV30; clone_size: few; d_call: -; j_call: TRBJ1-2; cdr3_nt: TGTGCACAGGACAGTCGCGGCTATGGCTACACCTTC; cdr3_aa: CAQDSRGYGYTF
v_call: TRBV4-2; clone_size: -; d_call: TRBD1; j_call: TRBJ2-7; cdr3_nt: TGTGCCAGCAGCCATGCCCGGGACAGCTCCTACGAGCAGTACTTC; cdr3_aa: CASSHARDSSYEQYF
v_call: TRBV10-3; clone_size: -; d_call: -; j_call: TRBJ2-3; cdr3_nt: TGTGCCATCAGTAAGACCACAGATACGCAGTATTTT; cdr3_aa: CAISKTTDTQYF
v_call: TRBV6-6; clone_size: -; d_call: -; j_call: TRBJ1-2; cdr3_nt: TGTGCCAGCATGACGGCTGCGGACTATGGCTACACCTTC; cdr3_aa: CASMTAADYGYTF
v_call: TRBV5-1; clone_size: -; d_call: -; j_call: TRBJ1-3; cdr3_nt: TGCGCCAGCAGCTTGGAGGTGGGGTACTCTGGAAACACCATATATTTT; cdr3_aa: CASSLEVGYSGNTIYF
v_call: TRBV10-3; clone_size: -; d_call: -; j_call: TRBJ1-2; cdr3_nt: TGTGCCATCGGGGGGGGCGCAGGTTATGGCTACACCTTC; cdr3_aa: CAIGGGAGYGYTF
v_call: TRBV6-1; clone_size: -; d_call: -; j_call: TRBJ2-7; cdr3_nt: TGTGCCAGCAGATCCGGGACTTCTAGCTCCTACGAGCAGTACTTC; cdr3_aa: CASRSGTSSSYEQYF
v_call: TRBV5-1; clone_size: -; d_call: TRBD1; j_call: TRBJ2-1; cdr3_nt: TGCGCCAGCAGCTTGGAAGGACAGGGAAGCCACAATGAGCAGTTCTTC; cdr3_aa: CASSLEGQGSHNEQFF
v_call: TRBV7-9; clone_size: -; d_call: -; j_call: TRBJ2-2; cdr3_nt: TGTGCCAGCAGCTTAACGGGCACCGGGGAGCTGTTTTTT; cdr3_aa: CASSLTGTGELFF
v_call: TRBV2; clone_size: -; d_call: TRBD2; j_call: TRBJ2-3; cdr3_nt: TGTGCCAGGGAGACTAGCGGGGCTCGCACAGATACGCAGTATTTT; cdr3_aa: CARETSGARTDTQYF
v_call: TRBV7-9; clone_size: -; d_call: -; j_call: TRBJ2-5; cdr3_nt: TGTGCCAGCATCGGGCGTGGGGGAGAGACCCAGTACTTC; cdr3_aa: CASIGRGGETQYF
v_call: TRBV7-2; clone_size: -; d_call: TRBD2; j_call: TRBJ2-5; cdr3_nt: TGTGCCAGCAGCTTTAGCGGGAGGTACCAAGAGACCCAGTACTTC; cdr3_aa: CASSFSGRYQETQYF
v_call: TRBV5-1; clone_size: -; d_call: TRBD1; j_call: TRBJ1-1; cdr3_nt: TGCGCCAGCAGCGGACAGGACACTGAAGCTTTCTTT; cdr3_aa: CASSGQDTEAFF
v_call: TRBV2; clone_size: -; d_call: -; j_call: TRBJ2-1; cdr3_nt: TGTGCCAGCAGTGAAGCTCAAGGTACAGGTTGGCGCAATGAGCAGTTCTTC; cdr3_aa: CASSEAQGTGWRNEQFF
v_call: TRBV5-1; clone_size: few; d_call: -; j_call: TRBJ2-1; cdr3_nt: TGCGCCAGCAGCTTGGGGACAGAACCCTACAATGAGCAGTTCTTC; cdr3_aa: CASSLGTEPYNEQFF
v_call: TRBV11-3; clone_size: few; d_call: -; j_call: TRBJ1-5; cdr3_nt: TGTGCCAGCAGCTTAGACGGACAGTTAAGCAATCAGCCCCAGCATTTT; cdr3_aa: CASSLDGQLSNQPQHF
v_call: TRBV7-3; clone_size: -; d_call: TRBD2; j_call: TRBJ2-2; cdr3_nt: TGTGCCAGCGCGGGCCACAGCGGGGGTATCGGGGAGCTGTTTTTT; cdr3_aa: CASAGHSGGIGELFF
v_call: TRBV4-3; clone_size: -; d_call: -; j_call: TRBJ1-1; cdr3_nt: TGCGCCAGCAGCCAAGTGTGGGGGCCTGGGAACACTGAAGCTTTCTTT; cdr3_aa: CASSQVWGPGNTEAFF
v_call: TRBV2; clone_size: once; d_call: -; j_call: TRBJ2-7; cdr3_nt: TGTGCCACCGGGGTAGCCTACGAGCAGTACTTC; cdr3_aa: CATGVAYEQYF
v_call: TRBV10-3; clone_size: -; d_call: TRBD1; j_call: TRBJ1-2; cdr3_nt: TGTGCCATCAGTATGACAGGGTATGGCTACACCTTC; cdr3_aa: CAISMTGYGYTF
v_call: TRBV19; clone_size: -; d_call: -; j_call: TRBJ2-1; cdr3_nt: TGTGCCAGTAGGAGAGAGCGGTCCTACAATGAGCAGTTCTTC; cdr3_aa: CASRRERSYNEQFF
v_call: TRBV9; clone_size: -; d_call: -; j_call: TRBJ2-2; cdr3_nt: TGTGCCAGCACCCCTTTTCAGGGAGGCACCGGGGAGCTGTTTTTT; cdr3_aa: CASTPFQGGTGELFF
v_call: TRBV4-1; clone_size: -; d_call: -; j_call: TRBJ1-2; cdr3_nt: TGCGCCAGCAGCCAACCCATGGCAGGGAGGGCCTATGGCTACACCTTC; cdr3_aa: CASSQPMAGRAYGYTF
v_call: TRBV6-1; clone_size: -; d_call: -; j_call: TRBJ2-5; cdr3_nt: TGTGCCAGCCGCCCGGGACCACAAGAGACCCAGTACTTC; cdr3_aa: CASRPGPQETQYF
v_call: TRBV19; clone_size: -; d_call: -; j_call: TRBJ1-1; cdr3_nt: TGTGCCAGTAGTATAGAGGCAGCTATGAACACTGAAGCTTTCTTT; cdr3_aa: CASSIEAAMNTEAFF
v_call: TRBV29-1; clone_size: -; d_call: -; j_call: TRBJ2-1; cdr3_nt: TGCAGCGTTGGAATCTCCTACAATGAGCAGTTCTTC; cdr3_aa: CSVGISYNEQFF
v_call: TRBV5-1; clone_size: -; d_call: -; j_call: TRBJ1-1; cdr3_nt: TGCGCCAGCAGCTTGGACAGCGGGAACACTGAAGCTTTCTTT; cdr3_aa: CASSLDSGNTEAFF
v_call: TRBV7-2; clone_size: few; d_call: -; j_call: TRBJ2-7; cdr3_nt: TGTGCCAGCAGCTTAGACTACTACGAGCAGTACTTC; cdr3_aa: CASSLDYYEQYF
v_call: TRBV7-7; clone_size: -; d_call: TRBD2; j_call: TRBJ2-5; cdr3_nt: TGTGCTAGCACCATGGGGGGAGCGGGGCAAGAGACCCAGTACTTC; cdr3_aa: CASTMGGAGQETQYF
v_call: TRBV11-2; clone_size: -; d_call: TRBD1; j_call: TRBJ2-5; cdr3_nt: TGTGCCAGCAGCTTAGGAGACAGGGGGCTCGGCGAGACCCAGTACTTC; cdr3_aa: CASSLGDRGLGETQYF